The 29 T cell receptor beta chains below were found in one sample sequenced in a study of blood T cell repertoires in COVID-19. The repertoire was sequenced with immunoSEQ multiplex PCR; TCRdb's copy has only in-frame clones and lacks some. The sample records around 150,000 clones, approximately 78% being singletons. The sample consisted of peripheral blood. These receptors originate from a man between 60 and 75 years old who had recovered from COVID-19.

CDR3 residues: CASSQGAGQPQHF. Written as DNA, the CDR3 is TGCGCCAGCAGCCAAGGAGCGGGACAGCCCCAGCATTTT. This chain links TRBV4-3 with TRBJ1-5; D is ambiguous. V lost 1 base and J 7 bases, leaving 8 bases between the germline ends. The CDR3 contains 13 residues. From germline, CDR1 is LGHNA and CDR2 YSLEER.

The chain uses TRBV13 and TRBJ1-2; TRBD1 matches 8 bases. Germline-derived CDR1 and CDR2 are PRHDT and FYEKMQ (reference sequence). Trimming at V came to 5 bases and at J to 7 bases, leaving 6 bases not matched to a gene. This CDR3 has 13 amino acids. CDR3 residues: CASSIGRGLGYTF. CDR3 coding DNA: TGTGCCAGCAGCATCGGCAGGGGGCTTGGCTACACCTTC. Drawing the rest from reference TRBV13 and TRBJ1-2, the complete variable domain is AAGVIQSPRHLIKEKRETATLKCYPIPRHDTVYWYQQGPGQDPQFLISFYEKMQSDKGSIPDRFSAQQFSDYHSELNMSSLELGDSALYFCASSIGRGLGYTFGSGTRLTVV.

CDR3 sequence (DNA): TGTGCCTGGGGGACAGGGATTAATCAGCCCCAGCATTTT. The encoded protein is CAWGTGINQPQHF. V is TRBV30 and J is TRBJ1-5; 9 bases fit TRBD1. This CDR3 has 13 amino acids. Germline CDR1 reads GTSNPN; CDR2 reads SVGIG (reference sequence). The V and J ends lost 5 bases and 4 bases, in that order; junction bases with no gene match: 3. Full variable domain (remainder filled in from reference TRBV30 and TRBJ1-5): SQTIHQWPATLVQPVGSPLSLECTVEGTSNPNLYWYRQAAGRGLQLLFYSVGIGQISSEVPQNLSASRPQDRQFILSSKKLLLSDSGFYLCAWGTGINQPQHFGDGTRLSIL.

The genes are TRBV28 and TRBJ2-1; possible D gene TRBD2, 5 bases. The V gene's germline CDR1 is MDHEN and CDR2 SYDVKM. Trimming removed 6 bases from V and 2 bases from J, with 20 bases in between. The CDR3 runs 17 residues. The CDR3 sequence is CASSPTAVRRPYNEQFF. CDR3 nucleotides: TGTGCCAGCAGCCCCACAGCGGTAAGGAGGCCCTACAATGAGCAGTTCTTC.

In its sample, this clone was seen a few times. The chain couples TRBV4-2 to TRBJ2-3, with D maybe TRBD2 (7 bases). Trimming stripped 0 bases from V and 2 bases from J, with 15 bases between. The CDR3 consists of 17 residues. Germline V gene lookup returns CDR1 LGHNA and CDR2 YNFKEQ. The CDR3 protein is CASSQEGAGASTDTQYF. CDR3 DNA: TGTGCCAGCAGCCAAGAGGGGGCGGGGGCCTCCACAGATACGCAGTATTTT.

V usage is TRBV29-1 and J usage is TRBJ2-1; 13 positions agree with TRBD2. Germline values: CDR1 SQVTM, CDR2 ANQGSEA. The CDR3 sequence is 16 residues long. Trimming at V came to 5 bases and at J to 7 bases, leaving 11 bases not matched to a gene. The CDR3 loop reads CSVLRGLAGTGNEQFF. The CDR3 DNA sequence: TGCAGCGTTCTTAGGGGACTAGCGGGAACGGGTAATGAGCAGTTCTTC.

This sequence joins TRBV28 and TRBJ2-7, with D possibly TRBD2 on 6 matching bases. V was clipped by 6 bases and J by 4 bases, with 19 bases between them. The length of the CDR3 is 15 residues. Germline V gives CDR1 MDHEN, CDR2 SYDVKM. The CDR3 DNA reads TGTGCCAGCAGCCTCGGGGGAGGTGGAGGGTACGAGCAGTACTTC. This gives the protein CASSLGGGGGYEQYF.

The V and J genes are TRBV12-3 or TRBV12-4 and TRBJ2-7; tentatively, D is TRBD1 (6 bases). Trimming pared 6 bases from V and 6 bases from J, leaving 12 bases between. The CDR3 contains 12 residues. Written as DNA, the CDR3 is TGTGCCAGCAGCACACAGGGCACCGAGCAGTACTTC. It codes for CASSTQGTEQYF.

V usage is TRBV7-9 and J usage is TRBJ2-1; no definite D call. The V end lost 8 bases, the J end lost 0 bases, and 11 bases lay between the germline ends. The CDR3 has 14 amino acids. The germline V gene encodes CDR1 SEHNR and CDR2 FQNEAQ (reference sequence). CDR3 loop: CASSGTDSYNEQFF. In nucleotides, the CDR3 is TGTGCCAGCTCAGGAACCGACTCCTACAATGAGCAGTTCTTC. Combining the CDR3 with reference TRBV7-9 and TRBJ2-1 gives the whole variable domain DTGVSQNPRHKITKRGQNVTFRCDPISEHNRLYWYRQTLGQGPEFLTYFQNEAQLEKSRLLSDRFSAERPKGSFSTLEIQRTEQGDSAMYLCASSGTDSYNEQFFGPGTRLTVL.

The CDR3 sequence: CASSQDSARQGLGEKLFF. The CDR3 DNA sequence: TGCGCCAGCAGCCAAGATTCGGCAAGACAGGGGCTTGGGGAAAAACTGTTTTTT. The gene calls are TRBV4-3 and TRBJ1-4, with 8 bases lining up with TRBD1. Germline V gives CDR1 LGHNA, CDR2 YSLEER. This CDR3 is 18 amino acids long. V shed 0 bases, J shed 8 bases, and the junction held 14 bases outside the gene matches.

This clone has more than one count but fewer than ten. V usage is TRBV5-4 and J usage is TRBJ2-7; a possible D gene is TRBD2 (7 bases). Germline CDR1 and CDR2: SGHNT and YYREEE (reference sequence). The CDR3 loop spans 16 amino acids. Trimming took 4 bases from V and 2 from J, leaving 19 bases between them. The CDR3 here is CASSPRGGGRAYEQYF. The CDR3 DNA is TGTGCCAGCAGCCCTCGAGGGGGGGGCCGCGCCTACGAGCAGTACTTC. The variable domain in full, completed from reference TRBV5-4 and TRBJ2-7, reads ETGVTQSPTHLIKTRGQQVTLRCSSQSGHNTVSWYQQALGQGPQFIFQYYREEENGRGNFPPRFSGLQFPNYSSELNVNALELDDSALYLCASSPRGGGRAYEQYFGPGTRLTVT.

This chain connects TRBV3-1 (or the pseudogene TRBV3-2) to TRBJ2-3, with D uncertain. V dropped 0 bases and J dropped 4 bases, with 8 bases sitting between them. Looked up from germline, CDR1 is LGHDT and CDR2 is YNNKEL (reference sequence). The CDR3 has 14 residues. This CDR3 is CASSQDLAADTQYF. Here the CDR3 DNA reads TGTGCCAGCAGCCAAGATCTCGCGGCAGATACGCAGTATTTT.

V is TRBV7-2 and J is TRBJ2-7; D perhaps matches TRBD2 (6 bases). From germline, CDR1 is SGHTA and CDR2 FQGNSA. This CDR3 is 15 amino acids long. V was cut by 5 bases and J by 1 base, with 15 bases left in between. DNA of the CDR3: TGTGCCAGCAGCCTCCGGGCTAGCGAATCCTACGAGCAGTACTTC. Amino acids: CASSLRASESYEQYF.

The CDR3 nucleotides read TGCGCCAGCAGACTAACTAGCACGACCAAAAACATTCAGTACTTC. As protein: CASRLTSTTKNIQYF. This chain links TRBV5-1 with TRBJ2-4, with D possibly being TRBD2 (6 bases). V gave up 5 bases and J gave up 2 bases, with 14 bases separating them. Germline-derived CDR1 and CDR2 are SGHRS and YFSETQ. The CDR3 is 15 residues long.

The V call is TRBV15, the J call TRBJ2-1, with 12 nucleotides matching TRBD2. The germline gives CDR1 LNHNV, CDR2 YYDKDF (reference sequence). The CDR3 is 18 amino acids. J gave up 5 bases and V 1 base, and 9 bases lay outside the gene matches. The CDR3, as DNA: TGTGCCACCAGCAGAGCCCGCCTAGCGGGAGGGTTTGACAATGAGCAGTTCTTC. It codes for CATSRARLAGGFDNEQFF.

The V and J genes are TRBV3-1 (or the pseudogene TRBV3-2) and TRBJ2-1; no clear D. Germline lookup yields CDR1 LGHDT and CDR2 YNNKEL (reference sequence). CDR3 length: 13 amino acids. The ends were cut back, 1 base at V and 4 bases at J, with 5 bases in the middle. The DNA of the CDR3 is TGTGCCAGCAGCCAAGCCGTGTACAATGAGCAGTTCTTC. Translating it yields CASSQAVYNEQFF.

V gene TRBV7-2 combines with J gene TRBJ1-6; TRBD1 might be the D (5 bases). CDR3 size: 13 residues. Germline-derived CDR1 and CDR2 are SGHTA and FQGNSA. The V end was cut by 4 bases, the J end by 14 bases, with 15 bases between. This chain's CDR3 is CASSSGSVLTLHF. The CDR3 bases are TGTGCCAGCAGCTCAGGGTCTGTCTTAACCCTCCACTTT.

The rearrangement joins TRBV12-3 or TRBV12-4 to TRBJ1-2; TRBD1 matches at 8 bases. This CDR3 region has 13 residues. V lost 6 bases to trimming and J lost 4 bases; unmatched junction nucleotides: 4. The CDR3 DNA is TGTGCCAGCAGCCGGGACAGGCTCTATGGCTACACCTTC. Its translation is CASSRDRLYGYTF.

The chain recombines TRBV11-3 with TRBJ2-1, with TRBD2 matching 10 bases. J lost 3 bases, V lost 4 bases, and 12 bases had no gene match. From germline, CDR1 is SGHNT and CDR2 YENEEA. This CDR3 comprises 18 residues. CDR3 sequence reads: CASSSERGSGGLYNEQFF. The DNA of the CDR3 is TGTGCCAGCAGCTCAGAGAGAGGTAGCGGGGGGCTCTACAATGAGCAGTTCTTC.

This clone was counted a single time. The chain's CDR3 is CATSRHRETNTGELFF. The CDR3 DNA is TGTGCCACCAGCAGACACAGGGAAACGAACACCGGGGAGCTGTTTTTT. This chain joins TRBV15 and TRBJ2-2, with TRBD1 as a possible D gene (6 bases). The CDR3 contains 16 residues. Germline-derived CDR1 and CDR2 are LNHNV and YYDKDF (reference sequence). V dropped 2 bases and J dropped 0 bases, with 10 bases sitting between them.

The rearrangement joins TRBV6-2 or TRBV6-3 to TRBJ1-1, with 11 bases fitting TRBD1. After removal of 6 bases from V and 4 bases from J, the junction contained 13 bases not matched to a gene. The CDR3 consists of 17 residues. CDR1 is MNHEY, CDR2 SVGEGT, per germline. Here the CDR3 DNA reads TGTGCCAGCAGCCCCGGGACAGGGGGGATGTTACGCACTGAAGCTTTCTTT. It yields the protein CASSPGTGGMLRTEAFF.

The genes are TRBV2 and TRBJ2-1; TRBD2 agrees at 10 bases. The CDR3 sequence is 15 residues long. With V trimmed by 6 bases and J by 4 bases, 6 bases remained unmatched. Germline CDR1 reads SNHLY; CDR2 reads FYNNEI. Here the CDR3 DNA reads TGTGCCAGCAGCTCTCGAGCGGGGGGGTACAATGAGCAGTTCTTC. Translation gives CASSSRAGGYNEQFF.

V gene TRBV5-1 combines with J gene TRBJ2-1; a weak D match, TRBD2 (6 bases). The CDR3 sequence is 15 residues long. In germline, CDR1 is SGHRS, CDR2 YFSETQ. V dropped 0 bases and J dropped 9 bases, with 16 bases sitting between them. The CDR3 DNA reads as TGCGCCAGCAGCTTGGAAACACCGGGGCGGGGTGAGCAGTTCTTC. It is translated as CASSLETPGRGEQFF.

This clone was detected once. This sequence joins TRBV6-1 and TRBJ1-5, with a possible D match to TRBD1 (6 bases). V lost 4 bases and J 0 bases, leaving 16 bases between the germline ends. Looked up from germline, CDR1 is MNHNS and CDR2 is SASEGT. CDR3 length: 17 amino acids. The CDR3 region has the DNA TGTGCCAGCAGTGCCGGGTTGGGGGCACTTAGCAATCAGCCCCAGCATTTT. Its translation is CASSAGLGALSNQPQHF.

V is TRBV7-2 and J is TRBJ2-7; 7 bases map to TRBD1. This CDR3 spans 15 amino acids. The J segment lost 0 bases and the V segment lost 5 bases, leaving 7 bases of the junction unmatched. CDR1 is SGHTA and CDR2 is FQGNSA in the germline V gene. CDR3 coding DNA: TGTGCCAGCAGCCCTGGGACAGCCACCTCCTACGAGCAGTACTTC. Its translation: CASSPGTATSYEQYF.

The chain combines TRBV7-3 with TRBJ2-4, with 8 bases matching TRBD1. The CDR3 totals 14 residues. V lost 2 bases to trimming and J lost 3 bases; unmatched junction nucleotides: 0. The germline V gene has CDR1 SGHTA and CDR2 FQGTGA. This CDR3 is CASSLGQGKNIQYF. The CDR3 nucleotides read TGTGCCAGCAGCTTAGGACAGGGCAAAAACATTCAGTACTTC. The full variable domain, its missing parts supplied by reference TRBV7-3 and TRBJ2-4, is GAGVSQTPSNKVTEKGKYVELRCDPISGHTALYWYRQSLGQGPEFLIYFQGTGAADDSGLPNDRFFAVRPEGSVSTLKIQRTERGDSAVYLCASSLGQGKNIQYFGAGTRLSVL.

CDR3: CASSQPQYNEQFF. The CDR3 region has the DNA TGTGCCAGCAGTCAGCCACAGTACAATGAGCAGTTCTTC. V gene TRBV6-6 combines with J gene TRBJ2-1; D not certain. This CDR3 is 13 amino acids long. Trimming removed 5 bases at V and 4 bases at J, with 9 bases between. Germline loops: CDR1 MNHNY, CDR2 SVGAGI (reference sequence).

J is TRBJ2-1 and V is TRBV7-2; 15 bases agree with TRBD2. Germline CDR1 and CDR2: SGHTA and FQGNSA. The V gene end was trimmed by 4 bases and the J gene end by 7 bases; junction bases not matched to a gene: 2. The CDR3 contains 15 residues. Here the CDR3 DNA reads TGTGCCAGCAGCTCCGGGACTAGCGGGAGGAATGAGCAGTTCTTC. It translates to CASSSGTSGRNEQFF.

The genes are TRBV3-1 (or the pseudogene TRBV3-2) and TRBJ2-3; D unresolved. Germline CDR1 is LGHDT and CDR2 is YNNKEL (reference sequence). The CDR3 consists of 16 residues. The V gene lost 1 base and the J gene lost 0 bases, with 11 bases spanning the gap. CDR3 amino acids: CASSQAAAASTDTQYF. Here the CDR3 DNA reads TGTGCCAGCAGCCAAGCCGCGGCAGCTAGCACAGATACGCAGTATTTT.